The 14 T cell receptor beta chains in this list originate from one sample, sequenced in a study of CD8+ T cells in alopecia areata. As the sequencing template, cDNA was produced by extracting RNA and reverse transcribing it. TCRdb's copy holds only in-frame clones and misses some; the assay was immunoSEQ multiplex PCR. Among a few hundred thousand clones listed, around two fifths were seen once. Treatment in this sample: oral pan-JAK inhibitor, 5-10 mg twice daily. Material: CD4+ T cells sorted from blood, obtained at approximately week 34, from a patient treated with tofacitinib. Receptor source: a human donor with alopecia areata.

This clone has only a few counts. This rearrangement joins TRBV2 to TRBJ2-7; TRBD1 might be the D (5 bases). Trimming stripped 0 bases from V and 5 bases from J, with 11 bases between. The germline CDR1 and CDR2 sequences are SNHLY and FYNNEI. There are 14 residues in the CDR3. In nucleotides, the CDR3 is TGTGCCAGCAGTGAAGCCCCAGGGCCGGACGAGCAGTACTTC. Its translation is CASSEAPGPDEQYF.

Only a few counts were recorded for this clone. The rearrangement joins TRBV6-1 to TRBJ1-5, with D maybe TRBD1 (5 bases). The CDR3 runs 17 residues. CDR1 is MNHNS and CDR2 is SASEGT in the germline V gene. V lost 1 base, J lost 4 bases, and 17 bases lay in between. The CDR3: CASSEDAAGRRNQPQHF. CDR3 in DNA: TGTGCCAGCAGTGAAGATGCGGCAGGGCGAAGGAATCAGCCCCAGCATTTT.

The CDR3 loop is CASSQGLSSSGANVLTF. In DNA, the CDR3 is TGTGCCAGCAGTCAAGGGTTGTCGTCGAGTGGGGCCAACGTCCTGACTTTC. The rearrangement joins TRBV11-1 to TRBJ2-6; D uncertain. The V end was cut by 6 bases, the J end by 3 bases, with 18 bases between. This CDR3 region has 17 residues. Germline V gene sequence: CDR1 SGHAT, CDR2 FQDESV (reference sequence).

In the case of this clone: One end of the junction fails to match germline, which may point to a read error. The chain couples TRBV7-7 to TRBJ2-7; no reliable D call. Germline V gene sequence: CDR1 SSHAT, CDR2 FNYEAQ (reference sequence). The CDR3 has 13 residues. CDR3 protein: CASSSTPGYEQYF. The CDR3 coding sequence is TGTGCTAGCAGCTCGACCCCAGGATACGAGCAGTACTTC.

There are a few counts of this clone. CDR3 DNA sequence: TGCGCCAGCAGCTTGGACGGTTTTATGGCGGGCCTCTCCTACGAGCAGTACTTC. It specifies CASSLDGFMAGLSYEQYF. The rearrangement uses TRBV5-1 and TRBJ2-7; D possibly corresponds to TRBD2 (5 bases). Germline values: CDR1 SGHRS, CDR2 YFSETQ. This CDR3 spans 18 amino acids. Trimming removed 0 bases at V and 0 bases at J, with 19 bases between.

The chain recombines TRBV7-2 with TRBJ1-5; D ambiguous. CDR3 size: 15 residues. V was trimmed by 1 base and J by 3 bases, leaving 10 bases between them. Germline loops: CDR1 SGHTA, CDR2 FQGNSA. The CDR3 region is CASSLGQMNNQPQHF. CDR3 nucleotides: TGTGCCAGCAGCTTAGGGCAGATGAACAATCAGCCCCAGCATTTT.

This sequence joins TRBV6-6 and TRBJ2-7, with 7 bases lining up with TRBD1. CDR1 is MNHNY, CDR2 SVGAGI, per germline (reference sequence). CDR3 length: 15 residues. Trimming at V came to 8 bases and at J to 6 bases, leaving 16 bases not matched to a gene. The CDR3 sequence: CASETNRGDRSEQYF. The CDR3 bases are TGTGCCAGCGAAACTAACAGGGGAGATCGATCCGAGCAGTACTTC.

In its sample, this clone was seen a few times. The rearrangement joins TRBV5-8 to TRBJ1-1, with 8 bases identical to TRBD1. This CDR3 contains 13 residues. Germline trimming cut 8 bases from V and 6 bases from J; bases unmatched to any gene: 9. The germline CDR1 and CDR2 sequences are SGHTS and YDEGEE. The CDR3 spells CARSAGGFAEAFF. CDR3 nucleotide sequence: TGTGCCAGGTCAGCAGGGGGCTTCGCTGAAGCTTTCTTT.

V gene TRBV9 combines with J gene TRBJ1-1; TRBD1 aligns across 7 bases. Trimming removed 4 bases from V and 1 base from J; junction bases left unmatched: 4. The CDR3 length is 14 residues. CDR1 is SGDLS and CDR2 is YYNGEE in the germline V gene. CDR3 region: CASSSRQGNTEAFF. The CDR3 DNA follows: TGTGCCAGCAGCTCTCGACAGGGGAACACTGAAGCTTTCTTT.

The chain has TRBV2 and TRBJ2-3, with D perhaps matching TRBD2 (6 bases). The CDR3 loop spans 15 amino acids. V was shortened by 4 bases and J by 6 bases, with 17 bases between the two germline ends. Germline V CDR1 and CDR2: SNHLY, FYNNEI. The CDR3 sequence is CASSARPPGGDTQYF. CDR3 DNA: TGTGCCAGCAGTGCCCGGCCTCCTGGAGGGGATACGCAGTATTTT.

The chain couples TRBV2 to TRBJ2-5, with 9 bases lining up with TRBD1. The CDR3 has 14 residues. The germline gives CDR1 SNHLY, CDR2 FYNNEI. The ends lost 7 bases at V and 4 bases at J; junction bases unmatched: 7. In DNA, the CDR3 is TGTGCCAGCACAAAACAGGGGGCTCCAGAGACCCAGTACTTC. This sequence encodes CASTKQGAPETQYF. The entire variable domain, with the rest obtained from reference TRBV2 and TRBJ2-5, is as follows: EPEVTQTPSHQVTQMGQEVILRCVPISNHLYFYWYRQILGQKVEFLVSFYNNEISEKSEIFDDQFSVERPDGSNFTLKIRSTKLEDSAMYFCASTKQGAPETQYFGPGTRLLVL.

The CDR3 region is CASSRGTGGNSPLHF. CDR3 in DNA: TGTGCCAGCAGCCGCGGGACAGGGGGTAATTCACCCCTCCACTTT. J is TRBJ1-6 and V is TRBV28; 11 nucleotides agree with TRBD1. Germline values: CDR1 MDHEN, CDR2 SYDVKM. Trimming at V came to 6 bases and at J to 6 bases, leaving 4 bases not matched to a gene. This CDR3 is 15 amino acids long.

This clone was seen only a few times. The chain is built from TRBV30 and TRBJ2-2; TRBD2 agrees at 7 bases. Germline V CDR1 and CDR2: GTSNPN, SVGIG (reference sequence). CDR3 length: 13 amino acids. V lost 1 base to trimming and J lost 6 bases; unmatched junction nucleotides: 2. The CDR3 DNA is TGTGCCTGGAGTGGGGCGGGAGCCGGGGAGCTGTTTTTT. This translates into CAWSGAGAGELFF. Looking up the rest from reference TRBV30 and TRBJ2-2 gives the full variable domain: SQTIHQWPATLVQPVGSPLSLECTVEGTSNPNLYWYRQAAGRGLQLLFYSVGIGQISSEVPQNLSASRPQDRQFILSSKKLLLSDSGFYLCAWSGAGAGELFFGEGSRLTVL.

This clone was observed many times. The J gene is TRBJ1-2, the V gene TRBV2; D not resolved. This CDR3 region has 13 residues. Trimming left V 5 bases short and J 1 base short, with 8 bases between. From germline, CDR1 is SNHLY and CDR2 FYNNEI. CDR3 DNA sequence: TGTGCCAGCAGTTCGGACGATAACTATGGCTACACCTTC. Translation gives CASSSDDNYGYTF.